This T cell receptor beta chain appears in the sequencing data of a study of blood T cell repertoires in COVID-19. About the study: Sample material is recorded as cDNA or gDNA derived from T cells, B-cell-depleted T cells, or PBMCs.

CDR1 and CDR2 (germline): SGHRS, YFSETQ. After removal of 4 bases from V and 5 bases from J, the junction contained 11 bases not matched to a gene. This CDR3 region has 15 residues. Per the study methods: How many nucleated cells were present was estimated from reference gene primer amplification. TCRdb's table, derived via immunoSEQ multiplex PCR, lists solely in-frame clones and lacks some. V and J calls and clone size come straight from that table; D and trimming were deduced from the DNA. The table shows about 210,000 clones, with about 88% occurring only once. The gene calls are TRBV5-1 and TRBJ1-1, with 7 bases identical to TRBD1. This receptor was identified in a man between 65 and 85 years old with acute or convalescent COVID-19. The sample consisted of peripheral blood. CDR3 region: CASSPQTGSGTEAFF. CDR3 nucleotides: TGCGCCAGCAGCCCACAGACAGGGAGTGGAACTGAAGCTTTCTTT.